This T cell receptor beta chain was captured in a study of T cells in Graves' hyperthyroidism and ophthalmopathy. Newly diagnosed hyperthyroidism, duration under 2 months, in patients aged 18 to 65. This clonotype was counted ten times or more. From RNA transcripts, TCR beta CDR3 regions were amplified. In the first-round RT-PCR of the TCR CDR3, the HTBI primer set was used. TCRdb re-derived calls from the multiplex PCR reads in MiXCR, one entry per CDR3 protein. In the table there are over 300,000 distinct CDR3 sequences, around 13% of which are singletons. V lost 4 bases to trimming and J lost 2 bases; unmatched junction nucleotides: 5. This CDR3 is built from 14 residues. Germline V gene data show CDR1 as SGHDT and CDR2 as YYEEEE.

What was sequenced was blood. V and J are TRBV5-6 and TRBJ1-2; 7 bases are shared with TRBD1. The TCR originated in a woman between 55 and 75 years old with Graves' hyperthyroidism. DNA of the CDR3: TGTGCCAGCAGCAAAAGCAGGGGGAACTATGGCTACACCTTC. Protein product: CASSKSRGNYGYTF.